Detailed here is one T cell receptor (beta chain). This CDR3 contains 17 residues. Germline CDR1 is MNHEY and CDR2 is SMNVEV (reference sequence). After removal of 6 bases from V and 4 bases from J, the junction contained 12 bases not matched to a gene. This sample was included in a study of blood T cell repertoires in COVID-19. Study context: Samples of COVID-19 (acute and convalescent) were obtained from the United States, Italy and Spain. The cDNA or gDNA used as material had been derived from T cells, B-cell-depleted T cells, or PBMCs.

As processed by the authors: Estimation of nucleated cell counts was performed using reference gene primer amplification. TCRdb keeps only in-frame clones here, not all; method: immunoSEQ multiplex PCR. V and J calls and clone size are those listed in that table; D and trimming were worked out from the DNA. The sample lists roughly 140,000 clones, 88% seen once, with 1.5% to 2% in the top ten. Specimen: peripheral blood. The source is a woman between 50 and 59 years old with acute or convalescent COVID-19. The V gene is TRBV27, the J gene TRBJ1-2; 12 positions match TRBD1. The CDR3 DNA is TGTGCCAGCAGATCCTTCGGGACAGGGGGCGCGGTCTATGGCTACACCTTC. Its protein is CASRSFGTGGAVYGYTF.